A selection of T cell receptor beta chains follows, all from one sample in a study of T cell responses to AZD1222 COVID-19 vaccine. Sequenced by immunoSEQ multiplex PCR; TCRdb stores in-frame clones only, minus some. The table has about 68,000 clones, 80% seen once. The specimen was peripheral blood, collected on day 0 of AZD1222 vaccination. These receptors came from an adult in good health. Each CDR3 is given with its conserved first and last residue. D genes are given only for firm matches. A row's size may be missing; if present it is once, few, many or a size class.

TRBJ1-1	TRBV14	NA	NA	CASSPFLEAFF	TGTGCCAGCAGCCCCTTTCTTGAGGCTTTCTTT
TRBJ1-5	TRBV18	NA	TRBD1	CASSPSGQGEMGNQPQHF	TGTGCCAGCTCACCATCGGGACAGGGGGAGATGGGCAATCAGCCCCAGCATTTT
TRBJ1-1	TRBV10-1	NA	NA	CASSAVIREGTEAFF	TGCGCCAGCAGTGCCGTGATCAGGGAAGGCACTGAAGCTTTCTTT
TRBJ1-4	TRBV7-9	few	TRBD1	CASSGQGGGSEKLFF	TGTGCCAGCAGCGGTCAGGGGGGAGGGAGCGAAAAACTGTTTTTT
TRBJ2-7	TRBV7-9	NA	NA	CASSLDWARGEQYF	TGTGCCAGCAGCTTAGATTGGGCCCGCGGCGAGCAGTACTTC
TRBJ1-2	TRBV7-2	NA	NA	CASSPNIGTRLGGYTF	TGTGCCAGCAGCCCAAACATCGGGACGCGGTTGGGTGGCTACACCTTC
TRBJ1-4	TRBV18	NA	NA	CASSPGYSAQNNEKLFF	TGTGCCAGCTCCCCAGGATATTCGGCCCAGAATAATGAAAAACTGTTTTTT
TRBJ2-3	TRBV7-9	NA	TRBD2	CASSPGTRGFTDTQYF	TGTGCCAGCAGCCCCGGGACTAGGGGATTCACAGATACGCAGTATTTT
TRBJ2-1	TRBV11-2	NA	TRBD2	CASSLLVAGRYNEQFF	TGTGCCAGCAGCTTATTGGTAGCGGGGCGCTACAATGAGCAGTTCTTC
TRBJ2-3	TRBV19	NA	NA	CAPQEAARTQYF	TGTGCCCCCCAGGAGGCGGCCCGGACGCAGTATTTT
TRBJ1-1	TRBV7-3	NA	NA	CASSSDRNTEAFF	TGTGCCAGCAGCTCCGACAGGAACACTGAAGCTTTCTTT
TRBJ1-2	TRBV5-4	NA	NA	CASSLVVRGGYTF	TGTGCCAGCAGCTTGGTTGTGCGGGGTGGCTACACCTTC
TRBJ1-2	TRBV12-3/TRBV12-4	NA	NA	CASSLGRDYGYTF	TGTGCCAGCAGTTTAGGCAGGGACTATGGCTACACCTTC
TRBJ2-1	TRBV12-5	NA	NA	CASGPPGWGIKNEQFF	TGTGCTAGTGGCCCCCCCGGCTGGGGGATTAAAAATGAGCAGTTCTTC
TRBJ2-7	TRBV6-5	NA	TRBD1	CASSVRQGNFYEQYF	TGTGCCAGCAGCGTTAGACAGGGGAACTTTTACGAGCAGTACTTC
TRBJ2-7	TRBV5-5	NA	NA	CASSLISQQSYEQYF	TGTGCCAGCAGCTTGATTAGTCAGCAATCCTACGAGCAGTACTTC
TRBJ1-5	TRBV3-1/TRBV3-2	NA	NA	CASSQEGQPQHF	TGTGCCAGCAGCCAAGAGGGTCAGCCCCAGCATTTT
TRBJ2-3	TRBV19	NA	TRBD1	CASSPRTGPADTQYF	TGTGCCAGTAGCCCACGGACAGGGCCGGCGGATACGCAGTATTTT
TRBJ1-5	TRBV7-9	NA	NA	CASSLAAGNSNQPQHF	TGTGCCAGCAGCTTAGCCGCGGGGAATAGCAATCAGCCCCAGCATTTT
TRBJ1-3	TRBV4-3	NA	NA	CASSQDPQGNSGNTIYF	TGCGCCAGCAGCCAAGATCCGCAGGGCAACTCTGGAAACACCATATATTTT
TRBJ2-3	TRBV7-2	NA	NA	CASSRGLWGDTQYF	TGTGCCAGCAGCAGGGGACTCTGGGGAGATACGCAGTATTTT
TRBJ1-1	TRBV6-5	NA	NA	CASRPLPQGFTEAFF	TGTGCCAGCCGCCCACTCCCGCAGGGGTTCACTGAAGCTTTCTTT
TRBJ2-3	TRBV12-3/TRBV12-4	NA	NA	CASRQTPDTQYF	TGTGCCAGCAGACAAACCCCAGATACGCAGTATTTT
TRBJ2-1	TRBV15	NA	NA	CATSRDRGYNEQFF	TGTGCCACCAGCAGAGATCGGGGCTACAATGAGCAGTTCTTC
TRBJ1-2	TRBV5-1	NA	NA	CASSSAGGVVYTF	TGCGCCAGCAGCTCGGCCGGAGGGGTAGTCTACACCTTC
TRBJ1-6	TRBV11-2	NA	NA	CASSWSSGVTSPLHF	TGTGCCAGCAGCTGGTCGTCCGGGGTTACTTCACCCCTCCACTTT
TRBJ2-7	TRBV6-5	NA	NA	CASRPTGFGTYEQYF	TGTGCCAGCAGGCCTACAGGGTTTGGGACCTACGAGCAGTACTTC
TRBJ2-2	TRBV4-2	NA	NA	CASSQVTNTGELFF	TGTGCCAGCAGCCAAGTGACTAACACCGGGGAGCTGTTTTTT
TRBJ1-2	TRBV6-5	NA	TRBD1	CASRKGQGYGYTF	TGTGCCAGCAGGAAAGGACAGGGCTATGGCTACACCTTC
TRBJ2-7	TRBV5-6	few	NA	CASSNLYEQYF	TGTGCCAGCAGTAACCTCTACGAGCAGTACTTC
TRBJ2-1	TRBV2	NA	NA	CASSEDRSSYNEQFF	TGTGCCAGCAGTGAGGATAGGAGCTCCTACAATGAGCAGTTCTTC
TRBJ2-7	TRBV6-1	once	NA	CASSEGVWNRLKYEQYF	TGTGCCAGCAGTGAAGGGGTTTGGAACAGACTAAAATACGAGCAGTACTTC
TRBJ1-4	TRBV7-9	NA	NA	CASSSVGSLNEKLFF	TGTGCCAGCAGCTCGGTGGGGAGCCTTAATGAAAAACTGTTTTTT